This entry describes one T cell receptor (beta chain). Its specificity is not known. The data were obtained in a study of T cell clonotyping in hematopoietic cell transplantation. Study in general: Pretransplant recipient samples were taken after cytoreduction.

The CDR3 runs to 14 residues. CDR1 and CDR2 (germline): SGDLS, YYNGEE. Trimming took 3 bases from V and 3 from J, leaving 12 bases between them. The assay was immunoSEQ multiplex PCR, and TCRdb's table has in-frame clones only and misses some. The table has about 41,000 clones, about 85% seen once; the top ten hold about 2.6%. Time point reported: recipient sample about 28 days before transplant, after cytoreduction. Findings and limits, study-wide: Broader posttransplant TCR repertoire diversity was predicted by graft donor and pretransplant recipient Inverse Simpson Index values. After transplant, recipient diversity fell while pathologically expanded clonotypes grew through day 180.

The rearrangement joins TRBV9 to TRBJ1-1; no clear D. The specimen comprised peripheral blood mononuclear cells, sampled before stem cell transplant. This TCR derives from a man between 60 and 75 years old with acute myeloid leukemia. Some clones in this sample may be carry-over from other donors' samples. The CDR3 sequence: CASSDAEEYTEAFF. In DNA form, the CDR3 reads TGTGCCAGCAGCGATGCCGAGGAGTACACTGAAGCTTTCTTT.